This T cell receptor (beta chain) was sequenced during a study of T cell responses to AZD1222 COVID-19 vaccine. In the study overall: Analysis merged second doses at about 4 or about 12 weeks.

This CDR3 spans 18 amino acids. Germline V gene lookup returns CDR1 SGHRS and CDR2 YFSETQ. Trimming cost V 0 bases and J 0 bases, with 16 bases left between them. This table comes from immunoSEQ multiplex PCR, and its TCRdb copy is limited to in-frame clones, with some not included. This table has 130,000 to 150,000 clones, approximately 90% appearing once. About this clone: The antigen is undetermined.

Points from the study as a whole: White British people made up most donors, females outnumbered males, and clonal diversity was possibly underestimated. Repertoires were sampled only after the peak T cell response.

This clonotype was sampled from an adult in good health. J is TRBJ1-3 and V is TRBV5-1; D is perhaps TRBD1 (5 bases). The sample was peripheral blood, taken on day 0 of AZD1222 vaccination. This CDR3 is CASSLAKGTDSSGNTIYF. CDR3 nucleotide sequence: TGCGCCAGCAGCTTGGCCAAAGGTACCGACAGCTCTGGAAACACCATATATTTT.